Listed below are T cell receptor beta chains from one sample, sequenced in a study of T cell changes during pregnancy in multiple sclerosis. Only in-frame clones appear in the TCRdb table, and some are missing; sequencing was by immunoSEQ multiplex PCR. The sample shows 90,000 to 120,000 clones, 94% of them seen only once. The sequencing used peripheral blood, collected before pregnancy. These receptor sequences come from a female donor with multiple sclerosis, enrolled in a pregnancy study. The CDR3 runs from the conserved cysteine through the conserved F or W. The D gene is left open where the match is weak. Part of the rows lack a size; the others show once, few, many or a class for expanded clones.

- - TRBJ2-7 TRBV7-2 TGTGCCAGCAGCTTGGGCGGGCGGCCCTACGAGCAGTACTTC CASSLGGRPYEQYF
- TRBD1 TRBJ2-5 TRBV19 TGTGCCAGTAGCACGACAGGGGTGTACCAAGAGACCCAGTACTTC CASSTTGVYQETQYF
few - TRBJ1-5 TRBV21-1 TGTGCCAGCCCCCGTAACAGCCATAATCAGCCCCAGCATTTT CASPRNSHNQPQHF
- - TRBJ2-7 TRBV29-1 TGCAGCGTTGTAACTGACTACTCCTACGAGCAGTACTTC CSVVTDYSYEQYF
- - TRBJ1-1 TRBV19 TGTGCCAGTAGTATATTCCCCCGGGGAAACACTGAAGCTTTCTTT CASSIFPRGNTEAFF
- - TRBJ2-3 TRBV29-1 TGCAGCGTTGAAGATCGAAGGGGAGATACGCAGTATTTT CSVEDRRGDTQYF
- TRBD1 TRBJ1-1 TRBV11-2 TGTGCCACAGGGGGCTCGGCTGAAGCTTTCTTT CATGGSAEAFF
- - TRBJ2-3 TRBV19 TGTGCCAGTTTACAGCCCCCCACAGATACGCAGTATTTT CASLQPPTDTQYF
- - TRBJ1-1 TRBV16 TGTGCCAGCAGCCAATCGAACCAAGCCAGGGGAACTGAAGCTTTCTTT CASSQSNQARGTEAFF
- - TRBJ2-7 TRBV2 TGTGCCAGCAGTGACTGGGGGGTTAGGAACGAGCAGTACTTC CASSDWGVRNEQYF
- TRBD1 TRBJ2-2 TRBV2 TGTGCCAGCAGTAGTCCCGGGACAGGGCTCTGGGACACCGGGGAGCTGTTTTTT CASSSPGTGLWDTGELFF
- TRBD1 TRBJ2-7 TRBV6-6 TGTGCCAGCAGTTGGACAGGGCCATACGAGCAGTACTTC CASSWTGPYEQYF
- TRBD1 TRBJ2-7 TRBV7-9 TGTGCCAGCAGCTCTCGGGACAGCTACGAGCAGTACTTC CASSSRDSYEQYF
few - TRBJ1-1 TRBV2 TGTGCCAGCAGCGACACGAACACTGAAGCTTTCTTT CASSDTNTEAFF
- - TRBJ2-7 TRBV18 TGTGCCAGCTCACCGGGCGGGGGCCGAACCTACGAGCAGTACTTC CASSPGGGRTYEQYF
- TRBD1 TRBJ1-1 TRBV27 TGTGCCAGCAGTTCCCGGACAGGGCGGGAAGCTTTCTTT CASSSRTGREAFF
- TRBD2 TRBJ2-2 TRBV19 TGTGCCAGTAGTATACTGGGGGGGTTCGGGGAGCTGTTTTTT CASSILGGFGELFF
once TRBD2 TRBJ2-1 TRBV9 TGTGCCAGCAGCACCAAACTAGCGGGAGGCCGTAATGAGCAGTTCTTC CASSTKLAGGRNEQFF
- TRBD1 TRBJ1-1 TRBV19 TGTGCCAGTAGCCAGGGGGCTGATGAAGCTTTCTTT CASSQGADEAFF
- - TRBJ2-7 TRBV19 TGTGCCAGTAGTACGGGGGACGGACCCTACGAGCAGTACTTC CASSTGDGPYEQYF
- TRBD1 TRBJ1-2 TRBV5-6 TGTGCCAGCAGCTTGGCCTCGGCAGGGGGCGGGTATGGCTACACCTTC CASSLASAGGGYGYTF
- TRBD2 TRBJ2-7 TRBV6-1 TGTGCCAGCGAGGGACTAGCGGACGAGCAGTACTTC CASEGLADEQYF
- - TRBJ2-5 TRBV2 TGTGCCAGCAGTGAACTAGTTTCGGGGAGCCGTAACCAAGAGACCCAGTACTTC CASSELVSGSRNQETQYF
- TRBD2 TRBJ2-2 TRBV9 TGTGCCAGCAGCGTAGGGGAGGGGATAAACACCGGGGAGCTGTTTTTT CASSVGEGINTGELFF
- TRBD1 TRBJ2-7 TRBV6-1 TGTGCCAGCAGTGAAGCGCGCTGGACAGGGAGCTCCTACGAGCAGTACTTC CASSEARWTGSSYEQYF
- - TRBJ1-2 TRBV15 TGTGCCACCAGCAGACTAGACAGGCTCTTTAACTATGGCTACACCTTC CATSRLDRLFNYGYTF
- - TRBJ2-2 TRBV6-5 TGTGCCAGCAGGGTAACAGGGAACACCGGGGAGCTGTTTTTT CASRVTGNTGELFF
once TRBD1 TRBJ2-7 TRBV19 TGTGCCAGTAGTGAAGGGGGGACAGGGTGGTACGAGCAGTACTTC CASSEGGTGWYEQYF
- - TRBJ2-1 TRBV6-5 TGTGCCAGCAGTTACTCGACAGTGACCTCCTACAATGAGCAGTTCTTC CASSYSTVTSYNEQFF
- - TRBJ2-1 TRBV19 TGTGCCAGTAGTATAGCCTGGCTACAGGAGCAGTTCTTC CASSIAWLQEQFF
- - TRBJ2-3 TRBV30 TGTGCCTGGAACCTAGGGGTTCTGACAGATACGCAGTATTTT CAWNLGVLTDTQYF
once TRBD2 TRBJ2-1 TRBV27 TGTGCCACCGCAAAACCTAGCGGCTCCTACAATGAGCAGTTCTTC CATAKPSGSYNEQFF
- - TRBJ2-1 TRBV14 TGTGCCAGCAGCTCAACTAGCCCCTACAATGAGCAGTTCTTC CASSSTSPYNEQFF
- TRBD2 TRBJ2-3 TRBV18 TGTGCCAGCTCACTGACTAGCGGGAGTAGGGATACGCAGTATTTT CASSLTSGSRDTQYF
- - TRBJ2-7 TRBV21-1 TGTGCCAGCAGCACATGCTACGAGCAGTACTTC CASSTCYEQYF
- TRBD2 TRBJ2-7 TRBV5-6 TGTGCCAGCAGCCCGCTGACTAGCGGGAGTTCAGTGGAGCAGTACTTC CASSPLTSGSSVEQYF
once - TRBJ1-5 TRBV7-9 TGTGCCAGCAGCCCCGGTGGGAGAGGCTATAGCAATCAGCCCCAGCATTTT CASSPGGRGYSNQPQHF
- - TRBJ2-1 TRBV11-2 TGTGCCAGCAGCTTAGATATGGAGCTACACAATGAGCAGTTCTTC CASSLDMELHNEQFF